The entry that follows covers one T cell receptor (beta chain) sequence. Its cognate antigen is unknown. CDR1 SNHLY and CDR2 FYNNEI come from the germline V gene. V was pared by 4 bases and J by 6 bases, with 9 bases between. The CDR3 is 13 residues long. The sample originates from a study of shared clonotypes between healthy human individuals. Overall study context: Donors were two women and a few men aged 18 to 49. General observations from the study: Researchers found naive subsets generally carried larger estimated richness than memory subsets.

Naive CD4+ cells were CD45RA-selected; the remaining cells were memory. Some clones are missing from TCRdb's copy, which holds only in-frame ones; the method was immunoSEQ multiplex PCR. The sample carries 2 million to 2.5 million clones, 90% to 96% recorded once. This chain uses TRBV2 with TRBJ1-4; a weak D match, TRBD1 (6 bases). The specimen was naive CD4+ T cells sorted from blood. The sample's subset: CD45RA+ positively selected. The clonotype comes from a man aged 18 to 29 in good health. The CDR3 DNA sequence: TGTGCCAGCAGTGGACAGGCCGATGAAAAACTGTTTTTT. Protein sequence: CASSGQADEKLFF.